Below, 27 T cell receptor beta chains from the same sample are listed, as sequenced in a study of cytomegalovirus exposure and HLA in healthy donors. With 60 Vbeta and 13 Jbeta primers, the PCR was carried out. The table came from immunoSEQ multiplex PCR; TCRdb's copy has only in-frame clones and leaves some out. The sample lists approximately 69,000 clones; about 72% were seen once. The sequenced sample was PBMCs. The receptors were gathered from a man aged 40-55 years in good health and CMV-seropositive.

The chain is built from TRBV7-2 and TRBJ2-5; no reliable D call. In germline, CDR1 is SGHTA, CDR2 FQGNSA. The CDR3 runs to 15 residues. Trimming stripped 2 bases from V and 1 base from J, with 11 bases between. Here the CDR3 DNA reads TGTGCCAGCAGCTTACAGGTGTCTCTCCAAGAGACCCAGTACTTC. Translation gives CASSLQVSLQETQYF.

In its sample, this clone was seen a few times. V and J are TRBV2 and TRBJ1-4, with 8 bases identical to TRBD1. Germline CDR1 and CDR2: SNHLY and FYNNEI. CDR3 size: 16 residues. V lost 6 bases and J lost 3; bases outside the gene matches: 9. The chain's CDR3 is CASRRIPGGSNEKLFF. CDR3 bases: TGTGCCAGCAGGAGGATACCAGGGGGCTCTAATGAAAAACTGTTTTTT.

This clone was counted between two and nine times. The rearrangement uses TRBV5-1 and TRBJ1-4; D is unresolved. Per the germline V gene, CDR1 is SGHRS and CDR2 is YFSETQ. CDR3 length: 15 amino acids. The ends were cut back, 4 bases at V and 0 bases at J, with 10 bases in the middle. The CDR3 region is CASSLTGATNEKLFF. In nucleotides, the CDR3 is TGCGCCAGCAGCCTGACGGGAGCAACTAATGAAAAACTGTTTTTT.

This chain connects TRBV18 to TRBJ1-1; no clear D gene. The CDR3 sequence is 13 residues long. The germline gives CDR1 KGHSH, CDR2 LQKENI. Trimming cost V 3 bases and J 4 bases, with 9 bases left between them. CDR3: CASSPRTGTEAFF. As DNA, the CDR3 is TGTGCCAGCTCACCGAGAACGGGCACTGAAGCTTTCTTT.

The V and J genes are TRBV5-1 and TRBJ1-2; D gene ambiguous. Trimming took off 4 bases at V and 2 bases at J, with 12 bases between the two ends. CDR3 length: 14 amino acids. Germline V gene sequence: CDR1 SGHRS, CDR2 YFSETQ. The CDR3 nucleotides are TGCGCCAGCAGCCTCGGCGGAGAAAACTATGGCTACACCTTC. Its translation is CASSLGGENYGYTF.

This clone was detected only once. The rearrangement joins TRBV28 to TRBJ2-1; 9 bases agree with TRBD2. J was trimmed by 7 bases and V by 6 bases; bases with no gene match: 7. The CDR3 runs 14 residues. Germline V gene lookup returns CDR1 MDHEN and CDR2 SYDVKM. The CDR3 is CASRLSGGFNEQFF. DNA of the CDR3: TGTGCCAGCAGGCTTAGCGGGGGTTTTAATGAGCAGTTCTTC.

This clone turned up a few times. The chain links TRBV15 to TRBJ2-3; D is unclear. The germline gives CDR1 LNHNV, CDR2 YYDKDF (reference sequence). This CDR3 region has 13 residues. V lost 0 bases to trimming and J lost 5 bases, with 6 bases between them. The CDR3 loop is CATSRDPKDTQYF. In nucleotides, the CDR3 is TGTGCCACCAGCAGAGACCCTAAAGATACGCAGTATTTT.

The chain's CDR3 is CASSNWQDTQYF. CDR3 DNA sequence: TGTGCCAGCAGCAACTGGCAAGATACGCAGTATTTT. This rearrangement joins TRBV21-1 to TRBJ2-3; TRBD1, as called in the table, went unchecked against the DNA. TRBV21-1 corresponds to a pseudogene. This CDR3 has 12 residues.

This sequence joins TRBV2 and TRBJ2-5; a weak D match, TRBD1 (6 bases). Between the trimmed V and J ends, which lost 6 bases and 2 bases, there was a span of 10 bases. Looked up from germline, CDR1 is SNHLY and CDR2 is FYNNEI. This CDR3 comprises 13 residues. Here the CDR3 reads CASRGDMQETQYF. The CDR3 DNA reads TGTGCCAGCAGGGGGGACATGCAAGAGACCCAGTACTTC.

In this sample, this clone turned up a few times. The gene calls are TRBV6-1 and TRBJ2-2; the D gene is possibly TRBD2 (7 bases). V lost 5 bases, J lost 5 bases, and 15 bases lay in between. There are 15 residues in the CDR3. The germline CDR1 and CDR2 sequences are MNHNS and SASEGT. Here the CDR3 DNA reads TGTGCCAGCAGTCGGGGGGCGGGCACTACCGGGGAGCTGTTTTTT. Translated, it gives CASSRGAGTTGELFF.

The chain is built from TRBV9 and TRBJ2-2; the match to TRBD2 covers 11 bases. The CDR3 totals 16 residues. Germline assignment: CDR1 SGDLS and CDR2 YYNGEE. V shed 0 bases, J shed 4 bases, and the junction held 2 bases outside the gene matches. CDR3 region: CASSVVGTSGTGELFF. Here the CDR3 DNA reads TGTGCCAGCAGCGTAGTAGGGACTAGCGGCACCGGGGAGCTGTTTTTT.

The rearrangement uses TRBV4-1 and TRBJ2-4; 11 bases map to TRBD1. The CDR3 contains 17 residues. From germline, CDR1 is MGHRA and CDR2 YSYEKL. Trimming removed 0 bases from V and 6 bases from J; junction bases left unmatched: 7. This CDR3 reads CASSQDLGQGARNIQYF. The CDR3 DNA sequence: TGCGCCAGCAGCCAAGATCTCGGACAGGGGGCTAGAAACATTCAGTACTTC.

About this clone itself: Its ends do not fully match the called genes, so a read error is possible. Other DNA sequences in this sample translate to the same CDR3. The rearrangement links TRBV5-4 to TRBJ2-2; D perhaps matches TRBD2 (5 bases). Germline V CDR1 and CDR2: SGHNT, YYREEE (reference sequence). The CDR3 totals 14 residues. The CDR3: CASSFIANTGELFF. DNA of the CDR3: TGTGCCAGCAGCTTCATAGCGAACACCGGGGAACTGTTTTTT.

This rearrangement joins TRBV7-2 to TRBJ2-7; 10 bases are a match to TRBD2. The CDR3 runs to 17 residues. V shed 5 bases, J shed 5 bases, and the junction held 15 bases outside the gene matches. Per germline, CDR1 SGHTA and CDR2 FQGNSA. CDR3 nucleotides: TGTGCCAGCAGCCCGACAGGAGCGGGGGGGCCCTTGGACGAGCAGTACTTC. This gives the protein CASSPTGAGGPLDEQYF.

CDR3 bases: TGCGCCAGCAGCCAAGATCGCTGGGGACAGGGCGATGGCTACACCTTC. Protein: CASSQDRWGQGDGYTF. The chain combines TRBV4-1 with TRBJ1-2, with 9 bases identical to TRBD1. CDR1 is MGHRA and CDR2 is YSYEKL in the germline V gene. This CDR3 region has 16 residues. The junction had 8 bases not matched to a gene; V was cut back by 0 bases and J by 6 bases.

The rearrangement links TRBV5-1 to TRBJ2-7; the D gene is possibly TRBD1 (6 bases). CDR3 length equals 14 residues. V was pared by 3 bases and J by 5 bases, with 15 bases between. The germline V gene encodes CDR1 SGHRS and CDR2 YFSETQ. CDR3 nucleotide sequence: TGCGCCAGCAGCTCCACTACAGGGTTCCACGAGCAGTACTTC. It encodes CASSSTTGFHEQYF.

CDR3 nucleotides: TGTGCCAGCACCCGGACAGGGGGAAGTTACGAGCAGTACTTC. Its translation is CASTRTGGSYEQYF. The V call is TRBV28, the J call TRBJ2-7; 10 bases are a match to TRBD1. CDR1 and CDR2 (germline): MDHEN, SYDVKM. J lost 4 bases, V lost 7 bases, and 7 bases had no gene match. This CDR3 spans 14 amino acids.

This sequence joins TRBV2 and TRBJ2-5, with 10 nucleotides matching TRBD2. The V gene's germline CDR1 is SNHLY and CDR2 FYNNEI. V trimming: 8 bases; J trimming: 6 bases; junction bases outside the gene matches: 9. The CDR3 covers 14 residues. In DNA, the CDR3 is TGTGCCAGCCGGAGCGGGGGGGCCCTAAAGACCCAGTACTTC. This gives the protein CASRSGGALKTQYF. Complete variable domain (other parts from reference TRBV2 and TRBJ2-5): EPEVTQTPSHQVTQMGQEVILRCVPISNHLYFYWYRQILGQKVEFLVSFYNNEISEKSEIFDDQFSVERPDGSNFTLKIRSTKLEDSAMYFCASRSGGALKTQYFGPGTRLLVL.

This clone was recorded only once. This chain links TRBV10-3 with TRBJ1-4, with D possibly matching TRBD1 (5 bases). V was shortened by 2 bases and J by 1 base, with 5 bases between the two germline ends. The CDR3 contains 14 residues. Germline assignment: CDR1 ENHRY and CDR2 SYGVKD. The chain's CDR3 is CAISETGTNEKLFF. CDR3 coding DNA: TGTGCCATCAGTGAGACAGGAACTAATGAAAAACTGTTTTTT.

Remarks on this clone: One end of the junction varies from germline; a read error may be responsible. The rearrangement links TRBV6-1 to TRBJ2-3; 7 bases fit TRBD2. The CDR3 consists of 16 residues. CDR1 and CDR2 (germline): MNHNS, SASEGT. The CDR3 sequence: CASREAGTSGTDTQYF. The CDR3, as DNA: TGTGCCAGCAGGGAAGCCGGAACTAGCGGCACAGATACGCAGTATTTT.

The V gene is TRBV10-2, the J gene TRBJ1-5, with 8 nucleotides matching TRBD1. The CDR3 is 14 residues long. Trimming at V came to 6 bases and at J to 4 bases, leaving 5 bases not matched to a gene. Per the germline V gene, CDR1 is WSHSY and CDR2 is SAAADI. CDR3 loop: CASSLDRGNQPQHF. CDR3 DNA: TGCGCCAGCAGCCTCGACAGGGGTAATCAGCCCCAGCATTTT.

This clone was seen only once. This rearrangement joins TRBV7-8 to TRBJ1-2; D not resolved. V shed 3 bases and J shed 4 bases, with 12 bases lying between them. The CDR3 has 14 residues. Germline CDR1 is SGHVS and CDR2 is FQNEAQ. CDR3 nucleotide sequence: TGTGCCAGCAGCTTGCAACGAGTCGGCTATGGCTACACCTTC. This translates into CASSLQRVGYGYTF.

The chain has TRBV7-2 and TRBJ2-7; 7 bases line up with TRBD1. CDR1 SGHTA and CDR2 FQGNSA come from the germline V gene. CDR3 length: 14 amino acids. With 5 bases clipped from V and 2 bases from J, the junction kept 6 bases outside the gene matches. CDR3 nucleotides: TGTGCCAGCAGCCCCGGGACAGCCCCCTACGAGCAGTACTTC. Residues: CASSPGTAPYEQYF.

The chain joins TRBV29-1 to TRBJ1-1, with a possible D match to TRBD1 (5 bases). The CDR3 runs 14 residues. Germline CDR1 reads SQVTM; CDR2 reads ANQGSEA. V was pared by 0 bases and J by 5 bases, with 13 bases between. The CDR3: CSVEDIGARTEAFF. CDR3 nucleotides: TGCAGCGTTGAAGATATAGGGGCGAGGACTGAAGCTTTCTTT.

V usage is TRBV7-2 and J usage is TRBJ1-5; TRBD1 aligns across 8 bases. Germline CDR1 SGHTA, CDR2 FQGNSA. V lost 4 bases and J lost 6; bases outside the gene matches: 8. The CDR3 is made up of 15 amino acids. DNA for the CDR3: TGTGCCAGCAGCTCCGGACAGGGTCGGGGTCAGCCCCAGCATTTT. Protein sequence: CASSSGQGRGQPQHF. The entire variable domain, with the rest obtained from reference TRBV7-2 and TRBJ1-5, is as follows: GAGVSQSPSNKVTEKGKDVELRCDPISGHTALYWYRQSLGQGLEFLIYFQGNSAPDKSGLPSDRFSAERTGGSVSTLTIQRTQQEDSAVYLCASSSGQGRGQPQHFGDGTRLSIL.

This clone showed up just a few times. The J gene is TRBJ2-3, the V gene TRBV4-3; weak D call: TRBD2 (7 bases). The CDR3 spans 17 residues. Germline lookup yields CDR1 LGHNA and CDR2 YSLEER. V lost 4 bases to trimming and J lost 3 bases, with 20 bases between them. This chain's CDR3 is CASSRSVRGARTDTQYF. CDR3 nucleotide sequence: TGCGCCAGCAGCCGAAGTGTTCGGGGGGCCCGAACAGATACGCAGTATTTT.

Here the CDR3 DNA reads TGCGCCAGCAGGTCGAGTCCTAGCACAGATACGCAGTATTTT. Translated, it gives CASRSSPSTDTQYF. The chain carries TRBV5-1 and TRBJ2-3; D is uncertain. Per germline, CDR1 SGHRS and CDR2 YFSETQ. The length of the CDR3 is 14 residues. The V end lost 5 bases, the J end lost 0 bases, and 10 bases lay between the germline ends.